These T cell receptor beta chains were read from a single sample in a study of T cell responses to AZD1222 COVID-19 vaccine. Sequencing was performed with immunoSEQ multiplex PCR; in TCRdb, only in-frame clones are kept and a portion is missing. There are roughly 97,000 clones in the sample; about 88% occur only once, and about 2.5% lies in the top ten. The specimen was peripheral blood, collected on day 0 of AZD1222 vaccination. The receptors shown here come from an adult in good health. Each CDR3 is given with its conserved first and last residue. D genes are given only for firm matches. Size is stated for part of the rows, as once, few or many counts, or as a class when the clone is expanded.

cdr3_aa,cdr3_nt,v_call,j_call,d_call,clone_size
CASMGAITDTQYF,TGTGCCAGCATGGGAGCTATCACAGATACGCAGTATTTT,TRBV27,TRBJ2-3,.,.
CASSRQGGNQPQHF,TGTGCCAGCAGTAGACAGGGCGGCAATCAGCCCCAGCATTTT,TRBV2,TRBJ1-5,TRBD1,.
CASSSYSGAGSTDTQYF,TGTGCCAGCAGCTCGTATAGCGGGGCTGGTAGCACAGATACGCAGTATTTT,TRBV7-2,TRBJ2-3,TRBD2,.
CASTRGVNTEAFF,TGTGCCAGCACCCGGGGGGTGAACACTGAAGCTTTCTTT,TRBV6-5,TRBJ1-1,.,.
CASSLEGYGYTF,TGTGCTAGCAGTCTCGAGGGTTATGGCTACACCTTC,TRBV28,TRBJ1-2,.,.
CASSFDTGAGGYTF,TGTGCCAGCAGCTTCGATACAGGGGCGGGTGGCTACACCTTC,TRBV7-2,TRBJ1-2,TRBD1,.
CASSWTQNTEAFF,TGTGCCAGCAGCTGGACACAGAACACTGAAGCTTTCTTT,TRBV5-5,TRBJ1-1,.,.
CATSRGTGGADTQYF,TGTGCCACCAGCAGAGGGACAGGGGGCGCAGATACGCAGTATTTT,TRBV15,TRBJ2-3,TRBD1,few
CASSQDPSGGGEQYF,TGTGCCAGCAGCCAAGATCCTAGCGGGGGAGGGGAGCAGTACTTC,TRBV4-2,TRBJ2-7,TRBD2,.
CASSDSGVSTEAFF,TGTGCCAGCTCAGATTCCGGGGTTAGCACTGAAGCTTTCTTT,TRBV18,TRBJ1-1,.,.
CASSNIGQANHYSNQPQHF,TGTGCCAGCAGCAATATCGGACAGGCGAACCATTATAGCAATCAGCCCCAGCATTTT,TRBV21-1,TRBJ1-5,.,.
CASSEGLGHANEQFF,TGTGCCAGTAGTGAAGGACTAGGCCATGCCAATGAGCAGTTCTTC,TRBV19,TRBJ2-1,TRBD2,.
CASSTGLYGNTEAFF,TGTGCCAGCAGTACAGGGTTGTACGGAAACACTGAAGCTTTCTTT,TRBV6-5,TRBJ1-1,.,.
CASSSSGGNYNEQFF,TGTGCCAGCAGTTCAAGCGGGGGTAATTACAATGAGCAGTTCTTC,TRBV4-2,TRBJ2-1,TRBD2,.
CASSLRTLGLPGSGYEQYF,TGCGCCAGCAGCCTACGCACTTTGGGGCTACCAGGATCCGGCTACGAGCAGTACTTC,TRBV4-1,TRBJ2-7,.,.
CASSITTDSYEQYF,TGTGCCAGCAGCATAACGACGGATTCCTACGAGCAGTACTTC,TRBV3-1/TRBV3-2,TRBJ2-7,.,.
CASSFGTSYYEQYF,TGTGCCAGCAGCTTCGGGACTTCATACTACGAGCAGTACTTC,TRBV5-5,TRBJ2-7,.,.
CASSAFPRAPNSPLHF,TGTGCCAGCAGCGCCTTCCCCCGGGCCCCAAATTCACCCCTCCACTTT,TRBV7-2,TRBJ1-6,.,.
CATSREGLSYEQYF,TGTGCCACCAGCAGAGAGGGTCTCTCCTACGAGCAGTACTTC,TRBV15,TRBJ2-7,.,.
CSFRTDTDTQYF,TGCAGCTTCCGGACGGACACAGATACGCAGTATTTT,TRBV29-1,TRBJ2-3,.,.
CASSPGPASGANVLTF,TGTGCCAGCTCTCCCGGACCGGCCTCTGGGGCCAACGTCCTGACTTTC,TRBV18,TRBJ2-6,.,.
CAWRIRTSGNTIYF,TGTGCCTGGAGGATCCGGACCTCTGGAAACACCATATATTTT,TRBV30,TRBJ1-3,.,.
CASSLTDRTGYTF,TGTGCCAGCAGTCTTACGGACAGAACGGGCTACACCTTC,TRBV27,TRBJ1-2,.,few
CASRPDGSDQPQHF,TGTGCCAGCAGACCGGACGGGAGCGATCAGCCCCAGCATTTT,TRBV25-1,TRBJ1-5,.,.
CASSLAPAYEQYF,TGTGCCAGCAGTTTGGCACCGGCCTACGAGCAGTACTTC,TRBV27,TRBJ2-7,.,.
CASSAWTGEFNTIYF,TGCGCCAGCAGCGCGTGGACAGGGGAATTCAACACCATATATTTT,TRBV4-1,TRBJ1-3,TRBD1,.
CASSPPEGKNEQFF,TGTGCCAGCAGCCCCCCGGAGGGGAAGAATGAGCAGTTCTTC,TRBV5-4,TRBJ2-1,.,.
CASSFPGNTIYF,TGTGCCAGCAGTTTCCCTGGAAACACCATATATTTT,TRBV28,TRBJ1-3,.,.
CASSLSAVRIPLHF,TGTGCCAGCAGCTTATCTGCAGTCCGCATACCCCTCCACTTT,TRBV7-9,TRBJ1-6,.,once
CASSLRGTDTQYF,TGTGCCAGCAGTTTAAGGGGCACAGATACGCAGTATTTT,TRBV27,TRBJ2-3,.,.
CASSIQQQNSPLHF,TGTGCCAGTAGTATACAACAACAGAATTCACCCCTCCACTTT,TRBV19,TRBJ1-6,.,.
CASSLSPGPTYEQYF,TGTGCCAGCAGTTTATCGCCCGGGCCAACCTACGAGCAGTACTTC,TRBV27,TRBJ2-7,.,.
CASSRYPRVDEKLFF,TGTGCCAGCAGCCGATATCCTAGGGTGGATGAAAAACTGTTTTTT,TRBV6-5,TRBJ1-4,.,.
CASSYRQDYGYTF,TGTGCCAGCAGCTATAGACAGGACTATGGCTACACCTTC,TRBV7-8,TRBJ1-2,.,.
CATSRDRSTGELFF,TGTGCCACCAGTCGGGACAGGTCCACCGGGGAGCTGTTTTTT,TRBV15,TRBJ2-2,TRBD1,.
CASSPRDRAHTIYF,TGTGCCAGCTCGCCACGGGACAGGGCTCACACCATATATTTT,TRBV18,TRBJ1-3,TRBD1,.
CASSEGLAETDTQYF,TGTGCCAGCAGTGAGGGACTAGCGGAGACAGATACGCAGTATTTT,TRBV6-1,TRBJ2-3,TRBD2,.
CASSDSRAQHF,TGTGCCAGCAGTGACTCCAGGGCCCAGCATTTT,TRBV2,TRBJ1-5,.,.
CASSRPPPGEQYF,TGTGCCAGCAGCCGGCCCCCCCCCGGCGAGCAGTACTTC,TRBV5-4,TRBJ2-7,.,once
CASSFAVNTEAFF,TGTGCCAGCAGTTTCGCGGTGAACACTGAAGCTTTCTTT,TRBV6-5,TRBJ1-1,.,.
CASSLDRGVNTDTQYF,TGTGCCAGCAGCTTAGATAGGGGGGTTAACACAGATACGCAGTATTTT,TRBV7-2,TRBJ2-3,.,.
CASGLIGQGYDEQFF,TGTGCTAGTGGTTTGATCGGACAGGGCTACGATGAGCAGTTCTTC,TRBV12-5,TRBJ2-1,TRBD1,.
CASSQVSSYNEKLFF,TGTGCCAGCAGCCAAGTTAGCAGCTATAATGAAAAACTGTTTTTT,TRBV14,TRBJ1-4,.,.
CASSVEGTWGYNSPLHF,TGTGCCAGCAGCGTAGAGGGCACGTGGGGGTATAATTCACCCCTCCACTTT,TRBV9,TRBJ1-6,.,few
CATSRDQANYGYTF,TGTGCCACCAGCAGAGATCAGGCTAACTATGGCTACACCTTC,TRBV15,TRBJ1-2,.,.